This passage covers 3 T cell receptor beta chains from one sample sequenced in a study of regulatory T cells in long-lasting Graves disease. Time point of the sample: newly diagnosed GD, antithyroid drugs for less than 3 months. Extracted RNA from PBMCs served as the source of the TCR library. With iRepertoire HTBI primers and Arm-PCR of CDR3 regions, TCR beta libraries were built. TCRdb passed the multiplex PCR reads through MiXCR, listing each CDR3 protein once. The data show around 400,000 distinct CDR3 sequences, roughly a sixth seen once. The sample was peripheral blood mononuclear cells (PBMCs), taken at new diagnosis, from a patient treated with antithyroid drugs. The receptors were sampled from a female donor with Graves disease.

This clonotype showed up many times. J is TRBJ2-3 and V is TRBV28, with D maybe TRBD1 (5 bases). Trimming took off 3 bases at V and 2 bases at J, with 6 bases between the two ends. Germline assignment: CDR1 MDHEN and CDR2 SYDVKM. This CDR3 spans 13 amino acids. CDR3 DNA: TGTGCCAGCAGTTTGACAGACACAGATACGCAGTATTTT. Amino acids: CASSLTDTDTQYF. Full variable domain (missing parts from reference TRBV28 and TRBJ2-3): DVKVTQSSRYLVKRTGEKVFLECVQDMDHENMFWYRQDPGLGLRLIYFSYDVKMKEKGDIPEGYSVSREKKERFSLILESASTNQTSMYLCASSLTDTDTQYFGPGTRLTVL.

This clonotype was recorded many times. The CDR3 DNA is TGTGCCAGCAGCTTCTACTCTAGGCCCCCGGGCGGCGAGCAGTACTTC. This translates into CASSFYSRPPGGEQYF. J is TRBJ2-7 and V is TRBV7-2; no reliable D call. Trimming left V 3 bases short and J 6 bases short, with 21 bases between. CDR1 and CDR2 (germline): SGHTA, FQGNSA. This CDR3 region has 16 residues. The full variable domain, with the rest looked up from reference TRBV7-2 and TRBJ2-7, is GAGVSQSPSNKVTEKGKDVELRCDPISGHTALYWYRQSLGQGLEFLIYFQGNSAPDKSGLPSDRFSAERTGGSVSTLTIQRTQQEDSAVYLCASSFYSRPPGGEQYFGPGTRLTVT.

The sample holds many counts of this clonotype. The chain carries TRBV7-9 and TRBJ1-2, with TRBD1 matching over 7 bases. CDR1 and CDR2 (germline): SEHNR, FQNEAQ (reference sequence). The V and J ends lost 6 bases and 0 bases, in that order; junction bases with no gene match: 7. CDR3 length: 15 amino acids. DNA of the CDR3: TGTGCCAGCAGGCGCGGGACAGATCCTAACTATGGCTACACCTTC. This gives the protein CASRRGTDPNYGYTF. Looking up the rest from reference TRBV7-9 and TRBJ1-2 gives the full variable domain: DTGVSQNPRHKITKRGQNVTFRCDPISEHNRLYWYRQTLGQGPEFLTYFQNEAQLEKSRLLSDRFSAERPKGSFSTLEIQRTEQGDSAMYLCASRRGTDPNYGYTFGSGTRLTVV.